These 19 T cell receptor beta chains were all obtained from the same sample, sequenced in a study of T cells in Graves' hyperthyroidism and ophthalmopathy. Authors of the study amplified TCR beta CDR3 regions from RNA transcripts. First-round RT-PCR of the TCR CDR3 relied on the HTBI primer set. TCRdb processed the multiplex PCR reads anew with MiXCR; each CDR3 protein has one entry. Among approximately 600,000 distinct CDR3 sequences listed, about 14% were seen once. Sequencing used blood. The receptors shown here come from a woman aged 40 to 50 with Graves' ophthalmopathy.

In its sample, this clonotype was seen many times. Here the CDR3 reads CASTSGGLLAKNIQYF. The CDR3 DNA is TGTGCCAGCACCTCGGGCGGACTTTTGGCCAAAAACATTCAGTACTTC. This sequence joins TRBV28 and TRBJ2-4; D may be TRBD2 (5 bases). The V end was cut by 7 bases, the J end by 1 base, with 17 bases between. CDR1 is MDHEN and CDR2 is SYDVKM in the germline V gene. This CDR3 spans 16 amino acids.

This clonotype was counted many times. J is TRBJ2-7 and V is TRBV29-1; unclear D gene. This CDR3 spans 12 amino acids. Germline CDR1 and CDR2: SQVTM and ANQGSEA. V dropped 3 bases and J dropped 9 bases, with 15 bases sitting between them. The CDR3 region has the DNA TGCAGCGTTGATACTGGTGAATTTGGGCAGTACTTC. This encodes CSVDTGEFGQYF.

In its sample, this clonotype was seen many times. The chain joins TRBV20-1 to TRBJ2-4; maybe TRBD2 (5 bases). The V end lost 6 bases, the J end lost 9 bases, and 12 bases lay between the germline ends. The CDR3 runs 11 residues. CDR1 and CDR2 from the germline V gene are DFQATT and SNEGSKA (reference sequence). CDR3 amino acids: CSAPEGRIQYF. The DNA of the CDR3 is TGCAGTGCCCCAGAGGGTCGCATTCAGTACTTC.

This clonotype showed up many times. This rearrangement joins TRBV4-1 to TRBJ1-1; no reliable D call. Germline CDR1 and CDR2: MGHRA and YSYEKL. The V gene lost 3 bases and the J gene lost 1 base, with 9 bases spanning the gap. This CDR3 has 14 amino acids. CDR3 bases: TGCGCCAGCAGCCAGACTCCTCAGAACACTGAAGCTTTCTTT. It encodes CASSQTPQNTEAFF.

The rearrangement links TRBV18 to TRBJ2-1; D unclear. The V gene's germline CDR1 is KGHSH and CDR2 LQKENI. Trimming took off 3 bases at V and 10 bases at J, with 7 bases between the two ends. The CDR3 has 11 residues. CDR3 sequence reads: CASSPKEEQFF. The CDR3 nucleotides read TGTGCCAGCTCACCGAAGGAAGAGCAGTTCTTC.

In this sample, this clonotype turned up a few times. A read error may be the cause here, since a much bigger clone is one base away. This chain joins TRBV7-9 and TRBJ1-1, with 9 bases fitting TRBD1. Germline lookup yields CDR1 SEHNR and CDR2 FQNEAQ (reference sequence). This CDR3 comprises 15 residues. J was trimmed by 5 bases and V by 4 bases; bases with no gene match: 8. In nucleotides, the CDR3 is TGTGCCAGCAGCTCAGCAACAGGGGGCGGAACTGAAGCTTTCTTT. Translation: CASSSATGGGTEAFF. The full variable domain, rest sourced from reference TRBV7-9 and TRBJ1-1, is DTGVSQNPRHKITKRGQNVTFRCDPISEHNRLYWYRQTLGQGPEFLTYFQNEAQLEKSRLLSDRFSAERPKGSFSTLEIQRTEQGDSAMYLCASSSATGGGTEAFFGQGTRLTVV.

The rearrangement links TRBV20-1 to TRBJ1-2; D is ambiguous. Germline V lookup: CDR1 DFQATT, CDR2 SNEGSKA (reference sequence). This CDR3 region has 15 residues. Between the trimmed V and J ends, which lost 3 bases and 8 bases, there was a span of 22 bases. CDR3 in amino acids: CSASPSFLKSEGYTF. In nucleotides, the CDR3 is TGCAGTGCTAGCCCCTCGTTCCTTAAGTCTGAGGGCTACACCTTC.

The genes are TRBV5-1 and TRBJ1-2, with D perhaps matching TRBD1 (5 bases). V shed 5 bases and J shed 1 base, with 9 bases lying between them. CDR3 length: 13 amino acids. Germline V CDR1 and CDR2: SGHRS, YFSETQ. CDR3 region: CASRLQVNYGYTF. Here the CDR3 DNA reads TGCGCCAGCAGATTACAGGTTAACTATGGCTACACCTTC.

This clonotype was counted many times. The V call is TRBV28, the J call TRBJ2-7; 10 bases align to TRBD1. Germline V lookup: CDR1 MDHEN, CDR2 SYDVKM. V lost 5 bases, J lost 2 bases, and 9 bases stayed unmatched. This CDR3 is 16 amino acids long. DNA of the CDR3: TGTGCCAGCAGTCCCCCGGACAGGGGGTCGGCCTACGAGCAGTACTTC. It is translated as CASSPPDRGSAYEQYF.

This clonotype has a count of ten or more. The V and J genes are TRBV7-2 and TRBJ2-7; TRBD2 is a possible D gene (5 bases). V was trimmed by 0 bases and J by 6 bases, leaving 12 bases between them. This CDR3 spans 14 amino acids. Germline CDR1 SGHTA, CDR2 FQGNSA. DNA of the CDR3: TGTGCCAGCAGCTTAGCCGAGGGAGTCGGCGAGCAGTACTTC. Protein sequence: CASSLAEGVGEQYF.

The CDR3 region is CASSGAVGTEAFF. CDR3 in DNA: TGTGCCAGCAGTGGGGCGGTAGGCACTGAAGCTTTCTTT. The rearrangement joins TRBV6-1 to TRBJ1-1; no clear D gene. Germline V CDR1 and CDR2: MNHNS, SASEGT. The CDR3 runs 13 residues. V lost 4 bases and J lost 4, with 10 bases in between.

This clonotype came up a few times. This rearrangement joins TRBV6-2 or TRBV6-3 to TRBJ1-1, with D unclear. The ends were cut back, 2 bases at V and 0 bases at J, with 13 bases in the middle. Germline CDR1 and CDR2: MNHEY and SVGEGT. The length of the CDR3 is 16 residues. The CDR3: CASSYLDRPLNTEAFF. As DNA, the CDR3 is TGTGCCAGCAGTTACCTCGACCGACCTCTGAACACTGAAGCTTTCTTT.

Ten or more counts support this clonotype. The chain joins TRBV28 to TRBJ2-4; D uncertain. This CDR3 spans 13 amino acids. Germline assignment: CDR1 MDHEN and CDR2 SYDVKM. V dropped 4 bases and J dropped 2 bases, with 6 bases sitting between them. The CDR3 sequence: CASSSGSKNIQYF. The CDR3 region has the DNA TGTGCCAGCAGTTCCGGATCCAAAAACATTCAGTACTTC.

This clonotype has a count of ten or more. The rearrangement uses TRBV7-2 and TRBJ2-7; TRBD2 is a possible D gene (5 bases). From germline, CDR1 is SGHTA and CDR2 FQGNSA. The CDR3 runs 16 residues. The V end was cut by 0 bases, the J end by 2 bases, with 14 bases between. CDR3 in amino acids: CASSLARVAPTYEQYF. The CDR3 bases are TGTGCCAGCAGCTTAGCCCGGGTAGCGCCTACCTACGAGCAGTACTTC. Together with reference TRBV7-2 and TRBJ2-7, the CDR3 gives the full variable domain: GAGVSQSPSNKVTEKGKDVELRCDPISGHTALYWYRQSLGQGLEFLIYFQGNSAPDKSGLPSDRFSAERTGGSVSTLTIQRTQQEDSAVYLCASSLARVAPTYEQYFGPGTRLTVT.

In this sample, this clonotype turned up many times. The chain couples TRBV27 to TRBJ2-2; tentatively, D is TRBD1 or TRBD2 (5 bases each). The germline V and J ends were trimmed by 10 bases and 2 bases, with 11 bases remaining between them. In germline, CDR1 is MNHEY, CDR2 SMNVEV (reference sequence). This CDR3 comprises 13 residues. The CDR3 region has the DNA TGTGCCACGCGTGGGGGTAACACCGGGGAGCTGTTTTTT. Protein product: CATRGGNTGELFF.

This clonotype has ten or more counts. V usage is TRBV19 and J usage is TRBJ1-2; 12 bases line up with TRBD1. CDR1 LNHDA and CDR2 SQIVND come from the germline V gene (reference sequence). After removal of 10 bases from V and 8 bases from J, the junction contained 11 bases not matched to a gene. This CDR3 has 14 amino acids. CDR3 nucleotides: TGTGCCACCCAAAGGGACAGGGGGCTTTACGGCTACACCTTC. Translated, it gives CATQRDRGLYGYTF. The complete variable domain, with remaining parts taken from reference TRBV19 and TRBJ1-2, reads DGGITQSPKYLFRKEGQNVTLSCEQNLNHDAMYWYRQDPGQGLRLIYYSQIVNDFQKGDIAEGYSVSREKKESFPLTVTSAQKNPTAFYLCATQRDRGLYGYTFGSGTRLTVV.

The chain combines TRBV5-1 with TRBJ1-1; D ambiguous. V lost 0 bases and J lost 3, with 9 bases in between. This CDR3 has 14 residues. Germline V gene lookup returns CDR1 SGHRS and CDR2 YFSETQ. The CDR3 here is CASSLEDGYTEAFF. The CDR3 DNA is TGCGCCAGCAGCTTGGAGGACGGGTACACTGAAGCTTTCTTT.

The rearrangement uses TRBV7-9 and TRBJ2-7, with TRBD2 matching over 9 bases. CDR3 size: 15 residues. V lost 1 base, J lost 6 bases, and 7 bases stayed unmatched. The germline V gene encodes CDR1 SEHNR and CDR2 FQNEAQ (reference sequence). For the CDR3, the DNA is TGTGCCAGCAGCTTAGTAGCGGGAGATTTAGCCGAGCAGTACTTC. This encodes CASSLVAGDLAEQYF.

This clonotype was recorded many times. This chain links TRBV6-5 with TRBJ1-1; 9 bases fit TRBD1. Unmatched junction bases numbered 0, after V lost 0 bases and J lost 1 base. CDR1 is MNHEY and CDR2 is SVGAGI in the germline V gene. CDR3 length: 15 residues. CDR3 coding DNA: TGTGCCAGCAGTTACTCGGGACAGGGGAACACTGAAGCTTTCTTT. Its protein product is CASSYSGQGNTEAFF.